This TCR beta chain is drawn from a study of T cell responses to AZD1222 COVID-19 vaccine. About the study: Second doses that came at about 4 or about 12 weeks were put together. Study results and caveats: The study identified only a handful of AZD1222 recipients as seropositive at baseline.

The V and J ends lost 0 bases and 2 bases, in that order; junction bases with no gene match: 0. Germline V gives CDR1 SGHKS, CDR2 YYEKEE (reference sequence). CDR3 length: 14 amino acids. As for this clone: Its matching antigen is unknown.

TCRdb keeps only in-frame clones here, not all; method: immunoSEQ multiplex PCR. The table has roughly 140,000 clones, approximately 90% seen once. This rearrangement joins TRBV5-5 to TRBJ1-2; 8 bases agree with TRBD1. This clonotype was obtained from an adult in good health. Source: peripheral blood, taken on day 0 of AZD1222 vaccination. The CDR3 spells CASSLGQGNYGYTF. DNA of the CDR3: TGTGCCAGCAGCTTGGGACAGGGGAACTATGGCTACACCTTC.